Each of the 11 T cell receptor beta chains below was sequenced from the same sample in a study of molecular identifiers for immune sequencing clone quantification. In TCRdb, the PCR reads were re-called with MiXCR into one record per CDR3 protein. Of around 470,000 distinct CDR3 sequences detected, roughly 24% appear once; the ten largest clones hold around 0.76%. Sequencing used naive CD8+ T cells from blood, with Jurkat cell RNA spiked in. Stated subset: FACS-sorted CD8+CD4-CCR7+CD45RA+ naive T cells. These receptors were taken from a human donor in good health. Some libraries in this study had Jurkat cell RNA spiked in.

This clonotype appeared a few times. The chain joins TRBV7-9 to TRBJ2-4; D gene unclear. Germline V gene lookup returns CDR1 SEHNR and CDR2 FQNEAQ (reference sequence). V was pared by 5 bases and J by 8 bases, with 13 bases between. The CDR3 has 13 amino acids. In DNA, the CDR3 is TGTGCCAGCAGCCCCATTTTTATAGACATTCAGTACTTC. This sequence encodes CASSPIFIDIQYF. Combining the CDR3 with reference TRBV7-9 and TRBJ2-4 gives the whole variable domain DTGVSQNPRHKITKRGQNVTFRCDPISEHNRLYWYRQTLGQGPEFLTYFQNEAQLEKSRLLSDRFSAERPKGSFSTLEIQRTEQGDSAMYLCASSPIFIDIQYFGAGTRLSVL.

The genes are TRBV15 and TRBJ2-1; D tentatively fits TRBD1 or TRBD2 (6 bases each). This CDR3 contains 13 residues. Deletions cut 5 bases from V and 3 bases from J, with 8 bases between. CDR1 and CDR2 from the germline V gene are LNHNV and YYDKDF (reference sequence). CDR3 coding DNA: TGTGCCACCAGCGAGGGGGGCTACAATGAGCAGTTCTTC. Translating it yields CATSEGGYNEQFF.

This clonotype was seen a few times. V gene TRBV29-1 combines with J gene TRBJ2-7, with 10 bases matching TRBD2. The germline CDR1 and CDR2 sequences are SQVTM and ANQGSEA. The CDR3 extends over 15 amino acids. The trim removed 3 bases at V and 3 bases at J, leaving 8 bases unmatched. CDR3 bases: TGCAGCGTTGAGCATTACGGGACTAGCGACTACGAGCAGTACTTC. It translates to CSVEHYGTSDYEQYF.

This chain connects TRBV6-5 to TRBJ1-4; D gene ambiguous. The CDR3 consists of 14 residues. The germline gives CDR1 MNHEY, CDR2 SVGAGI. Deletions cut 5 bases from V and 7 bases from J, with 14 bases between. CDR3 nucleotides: TGTGCCAGCAGTATAAACCCGGGGAGTGAAAAACTGTTTTTT. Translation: CASSINPGSEKLFF.

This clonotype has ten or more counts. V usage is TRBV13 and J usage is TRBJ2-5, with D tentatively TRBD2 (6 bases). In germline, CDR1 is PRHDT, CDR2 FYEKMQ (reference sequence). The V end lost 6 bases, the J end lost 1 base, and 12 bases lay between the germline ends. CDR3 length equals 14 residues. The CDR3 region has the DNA TGTGCCAGCAGGACGCTAGCGATCCAAGAGACCCAGTACTTC. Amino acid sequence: CASRTLAIQETQYF.

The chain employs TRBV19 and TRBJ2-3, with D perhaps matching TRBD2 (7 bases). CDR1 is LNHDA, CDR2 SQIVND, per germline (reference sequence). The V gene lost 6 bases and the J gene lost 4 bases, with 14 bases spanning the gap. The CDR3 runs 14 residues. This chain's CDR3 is CASRLGRGADTQYF. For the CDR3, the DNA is TGTGCCAGTAGATTGGGGAGGGGGGCAGATACGCAGTATTTT. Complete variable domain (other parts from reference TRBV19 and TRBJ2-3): DGGITQSPKYLFRKEGQNVTLSCEQNLNHDAMYWYRQDPGQGLRLIYYSQIVNDFQKGDIAEGYSVSREKKESFPLTVTSAQKNPTAFYLCASRLGRGADTQYFGPGTRLTVL.

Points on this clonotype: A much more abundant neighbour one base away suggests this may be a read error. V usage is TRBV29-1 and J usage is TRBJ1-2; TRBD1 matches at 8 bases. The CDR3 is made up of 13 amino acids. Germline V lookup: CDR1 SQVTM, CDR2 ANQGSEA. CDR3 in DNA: TGCAGCGTTGAAGGGCAGGGGGCCTATGGCTGCACCTTC. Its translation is CSVEGQGAYGCTF.

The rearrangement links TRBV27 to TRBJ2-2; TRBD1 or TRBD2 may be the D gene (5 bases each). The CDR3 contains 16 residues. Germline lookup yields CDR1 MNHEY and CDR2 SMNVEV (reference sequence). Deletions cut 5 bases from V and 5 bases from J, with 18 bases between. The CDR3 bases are TGTGCCAGCAGTCCCTCCCCGGGGACGGGGACCGGGGAGCTGTTTTTT. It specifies CASSPSPGTGTGELFF.

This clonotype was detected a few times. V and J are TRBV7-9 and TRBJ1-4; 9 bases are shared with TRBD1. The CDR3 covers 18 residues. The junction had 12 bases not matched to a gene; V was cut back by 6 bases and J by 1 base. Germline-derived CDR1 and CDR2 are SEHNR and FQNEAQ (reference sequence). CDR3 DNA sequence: TGTGCCAGCAGGGACCCCCGGGGACAGGGCCTAACTAATGAAAAACTGTTTTTT. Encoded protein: CASRDPRGQGLTNEKLFF.

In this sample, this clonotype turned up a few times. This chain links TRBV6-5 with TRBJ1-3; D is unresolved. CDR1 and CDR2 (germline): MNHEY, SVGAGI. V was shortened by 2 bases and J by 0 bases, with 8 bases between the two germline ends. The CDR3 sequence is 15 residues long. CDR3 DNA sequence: TGTGCCAGCAGTTACAATCCCTACTCTGGAAACACCATATATTTT. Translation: CASSYNPYSGNTIYF.

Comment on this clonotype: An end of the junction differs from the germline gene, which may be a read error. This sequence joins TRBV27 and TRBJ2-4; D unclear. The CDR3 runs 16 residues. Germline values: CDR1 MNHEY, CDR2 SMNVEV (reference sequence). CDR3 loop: CASGLVAGLAKNIQYF. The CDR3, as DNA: TGTGCCAGCGGTTTAGTTGCAGGATTAGCCAAAAACATTCAGTACTTC.